This passage covers 3 T cell receptor beta chains from one sample sequenced in a study of human T cells and chemical hapten exposure (dated by TCRdb to about 2021). The sample's time point label is to be understood as: pre-sensitization, week 0. The label giving this sample's treatment or condition can be read as: therapeutic diphenylcyclopropenone sensitization with weekly scalp DPC. The library was made by RACE. Sequenced using a NextSeq 500. TCRdb took the public reads, trimmed them with fastp at Q25, ran MiXCR for clone calling and kept in-frame beta chains. When rows share a CDR3 protein, they turn into one entry using the most common DNA and genes. This sample has approximately 400,000 distinct CDR3 sequences in its table, and approximately 5.1% of those were observed once. The ten largest account for just over 2.5% of the sample. The sample consisted of whole blood, taken in connection with sensitization to the hapten diphenylcyclopropenone (DPC). The source is a woman aged 45-59 years with alopecia areata. Some clones in this sample may be carry-over from other donors' samples.

Many counts were recorded for this clonotype. The rearrangement uses TRBV20-1 and TRBJ2-3, with 11 bases aligning to TRBD2. Trimming removed 4 bases from V and 4 bases from J; junction bases left unmatched: 4. The CDR3 covers 14 residues. Germline CDR1 and CDR2: DFQATT and SNEGSKA (reference sequence). The CDR3 DNA is TGCAGTGCTACCCTAGCGGGAGGAGCAGATACGCAGTATTTT. This codes for CSATLAGGADTQYF.

A word on this clonotype: A read error is possible here, since a much larger clone lies one base away. CDR3 DNA: TGTGCCAGCAGTTTACAGACTGGCGGTGAGCAGCTCTTC. As protein: CASSLQTGGEQLF. The chain joins TRBV12-3 or TRBV12-4 to TRBJ2-1; D is ambiguous. CDR3 size: 13 residues.

This clonotype was detected only a few times. The chain combines TRBV12-3 or TRBV12-4 with TRBJ1-2; D is possibly TRBD1 (6 bases). There are 14 residues in the CDR3. V lost 4 bases and J lost 4, with 13 bases in between. CDR3 region: CASSYGTTVYGYTF. Here the CDR3 DNA reads TGTGCCAGCAGTTACGGGACAACCGTCTATGGCTACACCTTC.